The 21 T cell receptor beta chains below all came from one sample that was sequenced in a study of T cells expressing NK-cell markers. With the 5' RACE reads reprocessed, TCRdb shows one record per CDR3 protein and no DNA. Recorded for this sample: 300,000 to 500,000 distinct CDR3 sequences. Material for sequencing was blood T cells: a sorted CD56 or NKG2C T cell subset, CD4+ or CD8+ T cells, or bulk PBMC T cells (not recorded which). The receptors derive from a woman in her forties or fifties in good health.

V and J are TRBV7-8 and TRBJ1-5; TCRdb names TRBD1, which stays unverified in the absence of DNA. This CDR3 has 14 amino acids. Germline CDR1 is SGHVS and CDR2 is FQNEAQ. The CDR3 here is CASSLRGLSVGQHF. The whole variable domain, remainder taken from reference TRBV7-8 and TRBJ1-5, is GAGVSQSPRYKVAKRGQDVALRCDPISGHVSLFWYQQALGQGPEFLTYFQNEAQLDKSGLPSDRFFAERPEGSVSTLKIQRTQQEDSAVYLCASSLRGLSVGQHFGDGTRLSIL.

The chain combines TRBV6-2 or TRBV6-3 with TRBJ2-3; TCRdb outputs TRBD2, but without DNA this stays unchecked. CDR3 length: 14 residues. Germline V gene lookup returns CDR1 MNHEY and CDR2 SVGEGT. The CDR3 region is CASNQLGITDTQYF.

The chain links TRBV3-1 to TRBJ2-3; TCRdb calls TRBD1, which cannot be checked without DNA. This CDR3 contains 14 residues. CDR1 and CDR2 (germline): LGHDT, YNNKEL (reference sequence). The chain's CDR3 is CASSQTGSADTQYF.

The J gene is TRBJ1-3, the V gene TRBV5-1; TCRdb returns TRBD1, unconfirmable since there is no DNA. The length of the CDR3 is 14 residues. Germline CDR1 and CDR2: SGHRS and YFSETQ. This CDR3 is CASATGGTGNTIYF.

The CDR3 here is CAISESRGGETEQFF. The chain joins TRBV10-3 to TRBJ2-1. CDR3 length equals 15 residues. CDR1 and CDR2 from the germline V gene are ENHRY and SYGVKD.

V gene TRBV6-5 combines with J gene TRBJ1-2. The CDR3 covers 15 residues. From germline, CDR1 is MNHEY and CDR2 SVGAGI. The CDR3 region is CASSYSGIGDYGYTF.

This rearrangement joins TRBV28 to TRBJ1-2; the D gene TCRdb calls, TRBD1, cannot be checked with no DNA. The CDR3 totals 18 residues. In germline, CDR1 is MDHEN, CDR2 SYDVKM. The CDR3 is CASSLIAGQGTSSVGYTF.

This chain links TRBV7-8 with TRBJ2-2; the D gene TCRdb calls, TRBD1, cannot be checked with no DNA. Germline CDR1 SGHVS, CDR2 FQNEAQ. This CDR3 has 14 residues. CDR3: CASSLIRGLGELFF.

The CDR3 region is CATSDLKGLQNYEQYF. V usage is TRBV24-1 and J usage is TRBJ2-7. The CDR3 consists of 16 residues. Germline CDR1 and CDR2: KGHDR and SFDVKD.

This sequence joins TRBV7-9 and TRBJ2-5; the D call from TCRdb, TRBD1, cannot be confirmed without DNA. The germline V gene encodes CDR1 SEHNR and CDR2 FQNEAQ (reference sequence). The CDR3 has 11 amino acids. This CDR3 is CASSLEGLQYF.

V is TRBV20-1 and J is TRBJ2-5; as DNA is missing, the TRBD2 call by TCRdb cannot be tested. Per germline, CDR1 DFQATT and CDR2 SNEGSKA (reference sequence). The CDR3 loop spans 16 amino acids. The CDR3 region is CSAMVVEREARETQYF.

The CDR3: CSAQIQGDEQYF. The chain uses TRBV20-1 and TRBJ2-7; there is no DNA to check the TCRdb D call of TRBD1. In germline, CDR1 is DFQATT, CDR2 SNEGSKA (reference sequence). This CDR3 has 12 residues.

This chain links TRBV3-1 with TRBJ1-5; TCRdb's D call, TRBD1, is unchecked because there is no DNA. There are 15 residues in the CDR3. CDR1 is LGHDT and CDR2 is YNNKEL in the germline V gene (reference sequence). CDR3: CASSQSTGGKQPQHF.

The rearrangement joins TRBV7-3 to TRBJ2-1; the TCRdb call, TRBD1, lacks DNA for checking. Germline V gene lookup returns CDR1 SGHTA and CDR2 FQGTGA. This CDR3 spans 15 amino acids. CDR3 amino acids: CASSPSTGLQGEQFF.

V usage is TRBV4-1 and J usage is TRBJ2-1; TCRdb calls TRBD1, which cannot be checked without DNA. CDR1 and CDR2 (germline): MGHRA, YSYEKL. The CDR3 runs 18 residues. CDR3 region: CASSQGTQGVGLEWEQFF.

CDR3 loop: CASSQGPAARAGELFF. The chain combines TRBV14 with TRBJ2-2; the TCRdb D gene call, TRBD2, has no DNA to confirm it. Looked up from germline, CDR1 is SGHDN and CDR2 is FVKESK. The CDR3 runs 16 residues.

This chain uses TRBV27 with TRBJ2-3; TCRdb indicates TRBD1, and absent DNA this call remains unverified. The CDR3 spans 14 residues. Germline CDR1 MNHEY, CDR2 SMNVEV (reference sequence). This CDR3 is CASSPGQRADTQYF.

The CDR3 reads CASSLGLAGEIRRNEQYF. The J gene is TRBJ2-7, the V gene TRBV7-8; the TRBD2 assignment by TCRdb is unverifiable without DNA. The CDR3 length is 18 residues. Germline V gene data show CDR1 as SGHVS and CDR2 as FQNEAQ.

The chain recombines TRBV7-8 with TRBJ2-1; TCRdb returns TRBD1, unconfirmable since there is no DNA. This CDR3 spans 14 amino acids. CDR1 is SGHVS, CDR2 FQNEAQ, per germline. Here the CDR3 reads CASSRSETGKRQFF.

The CDR3 sequence: CASSSPAGWATGANVLTF. The J gene is TRBJ2-6, the V gene TRBV5-1; the D gene TCRdb calls, TRBD2, cannot be checked with no DNA. This CDR3 is 18 amino acids long. The germline CDR1 and CDR2 sequences are SGHRS and YFSETQ.

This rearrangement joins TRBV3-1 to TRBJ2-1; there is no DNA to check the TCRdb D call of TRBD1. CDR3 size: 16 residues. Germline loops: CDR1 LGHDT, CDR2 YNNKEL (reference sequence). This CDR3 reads CASSPQWGGSYNEQFF.